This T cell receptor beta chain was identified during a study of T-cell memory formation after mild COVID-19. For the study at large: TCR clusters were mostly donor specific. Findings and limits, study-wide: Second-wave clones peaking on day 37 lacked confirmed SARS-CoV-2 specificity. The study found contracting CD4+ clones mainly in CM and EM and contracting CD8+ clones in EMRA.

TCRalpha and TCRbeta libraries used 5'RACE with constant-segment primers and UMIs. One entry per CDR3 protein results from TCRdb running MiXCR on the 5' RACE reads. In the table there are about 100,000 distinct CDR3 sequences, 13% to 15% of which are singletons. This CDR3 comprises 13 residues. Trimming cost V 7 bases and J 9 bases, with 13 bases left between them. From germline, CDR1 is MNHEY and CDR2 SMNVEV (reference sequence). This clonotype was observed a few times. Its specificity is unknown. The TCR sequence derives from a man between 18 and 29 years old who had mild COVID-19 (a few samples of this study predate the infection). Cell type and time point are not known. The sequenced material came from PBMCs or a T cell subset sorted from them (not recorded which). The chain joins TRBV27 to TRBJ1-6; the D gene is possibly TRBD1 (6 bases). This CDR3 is CASKTGLGSPLHF. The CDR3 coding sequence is TGTGCCAGCAAGACAGGCCTAGGTTCACCCCTCCACTTT.